Sequencing of this T cell receptor beta chain was carried out in a study of vaccination effects on CD4 cells after COVID-19. Remarks on this clone: Its target is unknown.

The CDR3 is 13 amino acids. CDR1 is SGHDN, CDR2 FVKESK, per germline. V was shortened by 2 bases and J by 7 bases, with 6 bases between the two germline ends. Clones were read by immunoSEQ multiplex PCR, and TCRdb kept only the in-frame ones, dropping some. The sample lists more than 35,000 clones; approximately 72% were seen once. The culture ran for around 10 days before CD4+ T cells were isolated. Participants completed two doses of the BNT162b2 or mRNA-1273 vaccine. The genes are TRBV14 and TRBJ1-6; no definite D call. Specimen: CD4+ T cells from PBMCs cultured without peptide, collected after COVID-19 vaccination. This receptor was identified in a human donor who received a COVID-19 vaccine. The CDR3 DNA follows: TGTGCCAGCAGCCAATTAGGGAATTCACCCCTCCACTTT. Its protein product is CASSQLGNSPLHF. The whole variable domain, filled in from reference TRBV14 and TRBJ1-6, reads EAGVTQFPSHSVIEKGQTVTLRCDPISGHDNLYWYRRVMGKEIKFLLHFVKESKQDESGMPNNRFLAERTGGTYSTLKVQPAELEDSGVYFCASSQLGNSPLHFGNGTRLTVT.